Presented here are 9 T cell receptor beta chains from one specimen sequenced in a study of blood T cell repertoires in COVID-19. Data came from immunoSEQ multiplex PCR; TCRdb stores just in-frame clones and leaves some out. In the table there are around 300,000 clones, 80% to 90% of which are singletons. The sample comprised peripheral blood. These receptors were obtained from a woman between 50 and 59 years old who had recovered from COVID-19.

The chain links TRBV28 to TRBJ1-1; D uncertain. Germline loops: CDR1 MDHEN, CDR2 SYDVKM. V was trimmed by 6 bases and J by 11 bases, leaving 13 bases between them. CDR3 length: 11 amino acids. The CDR3: CASSPGREAFF. Here the CDR3 DNA reads TGTGCCAGCAGCCCCGGGAGGGAGGCTTTCTTT.

V usage is TRBV7-2 and J usage is TRBJ2-5; TRBD2 matches 10 bases. This CDR3 has 16 residues. Germline V gives CDR1 SGHTA, CDR2 FQGNSA. The V gene end was trimmed by 4 bases and the J gene end by 1 base; junction bases not matched to a gene: 6. CDR3 coding DNA: TGTGCCAGCAGCTGGGCTAGCGGGGGAGGCCAAGAGACCCAGTACTTC. Its protein product is CASSWASGGGQETQYF.

This clone was counted between two and nine times. In DNA form, the CDR3 reads TGTGCCAGCAGCCAGACAGGAAACACCATATATTTT. It codes for CASSQTGNTIYF. V is TRBV7-9 and J is TRBJ1-3; D gene unclear. The CDR3 loop spans 12 amino acids. Germline CDR1 SEHNR, CDR2 FQNEAQ (reference sequence). Trimming took off 5 bases at V and 4 bases at J, with 6 bases between the two ends.

CDR3 coding DNA: TGTGCCAGCAGCAAAGAGGGGGGGGCATACCCGCCCGGGCAGTTCTTC. It yields the protein CASSKEGGAYPPGQFF. V and J are TRBV21-1 and TRBJ2-1; TRBD2, the table's D call, lacks a check against the DNA. TRBV21-1 is tagged as a pseudogene. This CDR3 has 16 amino acids.

V gene TRBV28 combines with J gene TRBJ2-3; 9 bases map to TRBD1. CDR1 is MDHEN, CDR2 SYDVKM, per germline. There are 15 residues in the CDR3. The ends lost 5 bases at V and 3 bases at J; junction bases unmatched: 6. CDR3 in amino acids: CASSATGGWTDTQYF. The CDR3 DNA reads TGTGCCAGCAGTGCTACAGGGGGCTGGACAGATACGCAGTATTTT.

The chain couples TRBV18 to TRBJ2-7; a possible D gene is TRBD1 (7 bases). There are 15 residues in the CDR3. V lost 2 bases to trimming and J lost 3 bases, with 14 bases between them. CDR1 and CDR2 from the germline V gene are KGHSH and LQKENI. CDR3 sequence: CASSPRSQGGYEQYF. The DNA of the CDR3 is TGTGCCAGCTCACCAAGGTCCCAGGGGGGCTACGAGCAGTACTTC. Combining the CDR3 with reference TRBV18 and TRBJ2-7 gives the whole variable domain NAGVMQNPRHLVRRRGQEARLRCSPMKGHSHVYWYRQLPEEGLKFMVYLQKENIIDESGMPKERFSAEFPKEGPSILRIQQVVRGDSAAYFCASSPRSQGGYEQYFGPGTRLTVT.

This chain connects TRBV4-2 to TRBJ2-1, with 14 nucleotides matching TRBD2. With 0 bases clipped from V and 6 bases from J, the junction kept 1 base outside the gene matches. The CDR3 sequence is 16 residues long. Germline V gives CDR1 LGHNA, CDR2 YNFKEQ. The CDR3 DNA reads TGTGCCAGCAGCCAAGATGGGACTAGCGGGGGCAATGAGCAGTTCTTC. Its protein product is CASSQDGTSGGNEQFF.

This chain links TRBV4-1 with TRBJ2-5, with TRBD1 identical over 7 bases. CDR3 size: 15 residues. The V gene end was trimmed by 0 bases and the J gene end by 5 bases; junction bases not matched to a gene: 6. Per the germline V gene, CDR1 is MGHRA and CDR2 is YSYEKL. CDR3 sequence: CASSQDRGGWETQYF. For the CDR3, the DNA is TGCGCCAGCAGCCAAGATCGAGGGGGCTGGGAGACCCAGTACTTC.

V usage is TRBV19 and J usage is TRBJ2-7; 9 bases line up with TRBD1. CDR3 size: 15 residues. Germline-derived CDR1 and CDR2 are LNHDA and SQIVND (reference sequence). V shed 3 bases, J shed 3 bases, and the junction held 6 bases outside the gene matches. CDR3 loop: CASSMGQGAIYEQYF. In DNA, the CDR3 is TGTGCCAGTAGTATGGGACAGGGAGCCATCTACGAGCAGTACTTC.